This T cell receptor (beta chain) was identified in a study of T cell repertoires in cytomegalovirus infection. Study background: Peptides in the study included HLA-C-restricted and HLA-B-restricted CMV epitopes. Matching HLA type, along with CMV infection, was indicated by public TCR beta signatures.

TCRdb recomputed calls from the reads with MiXCR, one row per CDR3 protein. The sample has around 430,000 distinct CDR3 sequences, roughly 42% seen once. Study-level findings and limits: Accumulated public TCR beta family frequency recognized individuals carrying CMV together with the relevant HLA. Dominating the ex vivo response were HLA-C-restricted CMV-specific TCR beta clonotypes.

Turning to this clonotype: As yet, its antigen is unknown.

This CDR3 comprises 15 residues. CDR1 and CDR2 from the germline V gene are LNHDA and SQIVND (reference sequence). Trimming took off 5 bases at V and 2 bases at J, with 16 bases between the two ends. This chain links TRBV19 with TRBJ2-7, with a weak D call TRBD2 (6 bases). Sample: cultured PBMCs, taken from culture after CMV antigen stimulation. The TCR sequence derives from a human donor in good health (CMV status not recorded). Some clones in this sample may be carry-over from other donors' samples. CDR3 amino acids: CASSFQAGSTYEQYF. The CDR3 nucleotides are TGTGCCAGTAGTTTTCAAGCGGGTTCAACCTACGAGCAGTACTTC.